This T cell receptor (beta chain) was recovered during a study of PD-L1 blockade in urothelial cancer (dated 2017 in TCRdb). Looking at the study overall: All patients started therapy around 2014 and received atezolizumab 1,200 mg intravenously every 3 weeks. About 85% of the roughly 30 patients were males with bladder-origin urothelial cancer, and 18 of 29 reported a prior smoking history. An ECOG performance status of 0 or 1 was recorded for the patients, and 0 to 3 prior chemotherapy regimens had been received by the patients. Blood samples were analyzed 3 weeks after the start of treatment (second dose) and 6 weeks after the start of treatment. Blood samples yielded a median of roughly 150,000 T cells and roughly 80,000 unique TCRs, with median clonality around 0.084. Somatic, immune and clinical correlates of response to PD-L1 blockade with atezolizumab in urothelial cancer were the focus of an exploratory multi-omic analysis. TCR sequencing covered pretreatment tumor samples and matched, serially collected peripheral blood taken before and after atezolizumab treatment. Durable clinical benefit meant progression-free survival longer than 6 months, and TCR features were also tested against progression-free and overall survival. In the same patients, whole exome sequencing and RNA sequencing of pretreatment tumors were performed in addition to TCR sequencing. Ten or so patients reached durable clinical benefit, while fewer than 25 patients did not. Pretreatment blood TCR-seq was available for about 28 patients, at least one posttreatment blood collection was obtained for 25 or so patients, and tumor TCR-seq was available for 25 or so patients. The full study reports these points: Improved progression-free and overall survival was associated with having pretreatment peripheral blood TCR clonality below the median. Small sample size (n ≈ 29) and many exploratory analyses mean the results are intended to be hypothesis-generating. Greater expansion of tumor-associated TCR clones in peripheral blood 3 weeks after the start of treatment was observed in patients with durable benefit (n of about 21, p = 0.022).

Concerning this clone itself: The specificity of this receptor is unknown. No base-level quality is on record; no much larger clone is a single base apart.

Explained via the paper, the time point label denotes: pretreatment peripheral blood. The cohort included under 35 patients with locally advanced or metastatic urothelial carcinoma who were treated at Memorial Sloan Kettering on a trial protocol. Peripheral blood mononuclear cells were collected pretreatment and during treatment, with between 1 and 8 total time points per patient. The Qiagen DNeasy Blood extraction kit was used to purify genomic DNA from total PBMCs and tumor samples. Collected pretreatment and during treatment, PBMCs were isolated and stored as previously described. Synthetic TCR analog templates were spiked into each PCR to estimate absolute template abundance from read counts. TCRbeta CDR3 regions were amplified from genomic DNA with bias-controlled V and J gene primers using the immunoSEQ assay. Sequencing of rearranged TCRbeta segments was performed at approximately 20X coverage. In the source study's methods: Sequencing errors were corrected by clustering and CDR3s were annotated against IMGT to assign V, D and J genes. Downstream analyses used only productive TCRbeta rearrangements, leaving out any out-of-frame or stop-codon sequences. Clonality was calculated as one minus the Shannon entropy normalized by the log of the number of unique productive sequences. Clones differing between time points or between blood and tumor were identified using Fisher's exact test with Benjamini-Hochberg correction, with an adjusted p below 0.01 applied as the threshold. TCRdb's version of the immuneACCESS table is confined to in-frame rearrangements and falls short of the full clone set. An unresolved V gene accounts for under half of the shortfall where checked; the remainder is of unknown origin. V, J and clone size derive from that table, while D and trimming were established from the DNA sequence. The table for this sample lists tens of thousands of clones; 75% to 90% of them were counted only once. Around 1.5% of the sample is in the top ten clones.

Germline trimming amounts to 5 bases on V and 3 bases on J, with 9 as the count of junction bases outside the gene matches. The CDR3 starts with the cysteine, ends with the phenylalanine, and has 15 residues. Only the CDR3 DNA stays, 45 bases, in frame from base 1. The germline V gene specifies SGHRS as CDR1 and YFSETQ as CDR2. The V and J segments used are TRBV5-1 and TRBJ2-7; TRBD2 matches 9 bases in the middle. This TCR came from a man between 65 and 85 years old with urothelial cancer. This sample comprised PBMCs, obtained around atezolizumab (anti-PD-L1) treatment. This receptor has the CDR3 CASRRLAEAFYEQYF. The sequenced DNA is TGCGCCAGCAGACGACTAGCGGAAGCCTTCTACGAGCAGTACTTC.